This entry is about one T cell receptor (beta chain). These data are taken from a study of control samples from healthy donors and cancer patients. Sequenced by immunoSEQ multiplex PCR; TCRdb stores in-frame clones only, minus some. The repertoire holds approximately 160,000 clones, approximately 91% seen once, with about 2.1% in the top ten. The TCR comes from a woman aged 40 to 55 in good health. Specimen: blood.

The CDR3 reads CASSLGLAGGRETQYF. CDR3 nucleotide sequence: TGTGCCAGCAGCTTAGGCCTAGCGGGAGGTAGGGAGACCCAGTACTTC. The genes are TRBV7-6 and TRBJ2-5; 11 bases are a match to TRBD2. The CDR3 loop spans 16 amino acids. Trimming cost V 1 base and J 5 bases; bases outside gene matches: 6. Germline V gene lookup returns CDR1 SGHVS and CDR2 FNYEAQ.